The entry that follows covers one T cell receptor (beta chain) sequence. Its target is unknown. Naive-designated CD8 cells lacked CD45RO, were positively enriched for CCR7, and omitted terminally differentiated effector memory CD45RA+ cells. Donors included only healthy HIV-negative adults lacking recent acute infections or vaccinations. All donors were Caucasian adults living in Nashville, Tennessee. Per germline, CDR1 SGHAT and CDR2 FQNNGV. The germline V and J ends were trimmed by 2 bases and 8 bases, with 7 bases remaining between them. The CDR3 loop spans 12 amino acids. These data are taken from a study of shared clonotypes between healthy human individuals. Original processing notes: Sequence data from immunoSEQ were junction-only and lacked quality scores; consequently, filtering differed. Sequencing was performed with immunoSEQ multiplex PCR; in TCRdb, only in-frame clones are kept and a portion is missing. V, J and clone size are those of that table, while D and trimming were read from the DNA. The top ten hold under 0.3% of the sample, which has under 1 million clones, roughly 96% seen once.

General observations from the study: Across subsets, estimated richness was generally greater for naive than for memory populations.

The TCR sequence derives from a young man in good health. The sample was naive CD8+ T cells sorted from blood. The chain uses TRBV11-2 and TRBJ2-1; D might be TRBD1 (6 bases). CDR3 in amino acids: CASSLKGDEQFF. CDR3 nucleotides: TGTGCCAGCAGCTTAAAGGGGGATGAGCAGTTCTTC.